These 5 T cell receptor beta chains share one sample of origin, sequenced in a study of blood T cell repertoires in COVID-19. The table came from immunoSEQ multiplex PCR; TCRdb's copy has only in-frame clones and leaves some out. This sample has about 36,000 clones, with about 81% found just once. Material: peripheral blood. These receptors came from a human donor in a cohort sampled during active or convalescent COVID-19. The donor label of this sample is uncertain.

This clone is medium-sized (0.01 to 0.1%) within its sample. The chain combines TRBV18 with TRBJ2-1, with TRBD2 matching over 11 bases. CDR3 length equals 13 residues. Germline V lookup: CDR1 KGHSH, CDR2 LQKENI. The V segment lost 11 bases and the J segment 8 bases; nucleotides outside the gene matches: 8. CDR3 protein: CAGKLAGDHEQFF. The CDR3 DNA reads as TGTGCCGGAAAACTAGCGGGAGACCATGAGCAGTTCTTC.

This sequence joins TRBV19 and TRBJ1-5, with TRBD1 matching over 9 bases. V lost 6 bases to trimming and J lost 0 bases; unmatched junction nucleotides: 12. Germline CDR1 is LNHDA and CDR2 is SQIVND (reference sequence). The CDR3 has 18 amino acids. In nucleotides, the CDR3 is TGTGCCAGTAGGCGGACAGGGGCTGGGGTCGATAGCAATCAGCCCCAGCATTTT. Translated: CASRRTGAGVDSNQPQHF.

This clone was counted between two and nine times. This rearrangement joins TRBV12-1 to TRBJ2-1; TRBD2 is the table's D call, not checked against the DNA. TRBV12-1 represents a pseudogene. The CDR3 runs 17 residues. The CDR3: CASSYSASGSSYNEQFF. The CDR3 DNA is TGTGCCAGCAGCTATAGCGCTAGCGGGAGCTCCTACAATGAGCAGTTCTTC.

This clone came up a few times. The chain combines TRBV5-1 with TRBJ2-5, with TRBD2 as a possible D gene (6 bases). This CDR3 has 14 residues. Deletions cut 4 bases from V and 5 bases from J, with 15 bases between. Germline V lookup: CDR1 SGHRS, CDR2 YFSETQ. The CDR3 loop reads CASSRTGGDETQYF. The CDR3 DNA sequence: TGCGCCAGCAGCAGGACCGGGGGAGATGAGACCCAGTACTTC.

The chain employs TRBV15 and TRBJ2-4, with TRBD1 as a possible D gene (6 bases). Germline V gene sequence: CDR1 LNHNV, CDR2 YYDKDF (reference sequence). This CDR3 region has 15 residues. V lost 4 bases, J lost 6 bases, and 16 bases lay in between. Written as DNA, the CDR3 is TGTGCCACCAGCATTCGAGGGACACCTATAAACATTCAGTACTTC. It is translated as CATSIRGTPINIQYF.